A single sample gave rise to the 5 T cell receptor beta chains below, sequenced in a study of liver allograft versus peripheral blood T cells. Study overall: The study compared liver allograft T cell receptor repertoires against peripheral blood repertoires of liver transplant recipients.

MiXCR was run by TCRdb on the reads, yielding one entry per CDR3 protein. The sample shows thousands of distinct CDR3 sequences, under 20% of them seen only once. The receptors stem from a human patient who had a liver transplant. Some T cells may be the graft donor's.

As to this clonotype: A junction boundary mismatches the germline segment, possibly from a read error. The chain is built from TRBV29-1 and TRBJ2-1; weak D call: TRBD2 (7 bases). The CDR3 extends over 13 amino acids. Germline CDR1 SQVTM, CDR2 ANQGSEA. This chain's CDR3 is CSWSFGGGGEKFF. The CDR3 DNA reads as TGCAGCTGGTCTTTTGGGGGAGGGGGTGAGAAGTTCTTC.

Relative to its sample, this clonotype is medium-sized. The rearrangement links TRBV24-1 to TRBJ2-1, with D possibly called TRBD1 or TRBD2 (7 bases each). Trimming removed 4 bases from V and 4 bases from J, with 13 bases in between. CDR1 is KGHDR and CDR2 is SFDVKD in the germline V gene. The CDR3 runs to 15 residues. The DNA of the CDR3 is TGTGCCACCAGTGAGCCAGGGGGGGGGTACAATGAGCAGTTCTTC. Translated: CATSEPGGGYNEQFF.

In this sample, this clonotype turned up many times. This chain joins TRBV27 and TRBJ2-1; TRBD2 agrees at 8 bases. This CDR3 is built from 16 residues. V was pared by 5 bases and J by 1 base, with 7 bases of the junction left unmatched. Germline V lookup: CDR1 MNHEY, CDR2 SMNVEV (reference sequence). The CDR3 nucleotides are TGTGCCAGCAGTCCCTCCGGGACTAGTTCCTACAATGAGCAGTTCTTC. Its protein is CASSPSGTSSYNEQFF.

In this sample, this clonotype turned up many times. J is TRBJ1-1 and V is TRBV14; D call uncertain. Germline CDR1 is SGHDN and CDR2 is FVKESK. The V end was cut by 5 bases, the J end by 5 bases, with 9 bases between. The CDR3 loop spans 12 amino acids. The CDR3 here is CASSLEVTEAFF. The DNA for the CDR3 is TGTGCCAGCAGCTTGGAAGTGACTGAAGCTTTCTTT.

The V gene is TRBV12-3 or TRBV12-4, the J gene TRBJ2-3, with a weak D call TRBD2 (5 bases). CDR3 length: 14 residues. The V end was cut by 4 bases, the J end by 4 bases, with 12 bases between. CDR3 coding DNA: TGTGCCAGCAGTTGGGCTGGGAGTCCAGATACGCAGTATTTT. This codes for CASSWAGSPDTQYF.